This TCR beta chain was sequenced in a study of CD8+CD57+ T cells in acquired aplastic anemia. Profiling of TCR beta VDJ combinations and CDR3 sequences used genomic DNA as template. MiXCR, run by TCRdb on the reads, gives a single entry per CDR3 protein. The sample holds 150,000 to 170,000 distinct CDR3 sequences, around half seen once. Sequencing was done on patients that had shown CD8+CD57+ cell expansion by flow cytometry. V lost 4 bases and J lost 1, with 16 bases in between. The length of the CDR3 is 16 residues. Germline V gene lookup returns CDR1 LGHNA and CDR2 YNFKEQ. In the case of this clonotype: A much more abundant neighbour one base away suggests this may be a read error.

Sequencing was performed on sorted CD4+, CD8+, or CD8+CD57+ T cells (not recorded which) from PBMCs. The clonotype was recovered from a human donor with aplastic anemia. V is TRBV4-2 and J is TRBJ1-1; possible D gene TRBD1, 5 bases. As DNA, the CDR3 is TGTGCCAGCAGCCCACAGGACGCGCGGGCGAACACTGAAGCTTTCTTT. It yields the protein CASSPQDARANTEAFF.